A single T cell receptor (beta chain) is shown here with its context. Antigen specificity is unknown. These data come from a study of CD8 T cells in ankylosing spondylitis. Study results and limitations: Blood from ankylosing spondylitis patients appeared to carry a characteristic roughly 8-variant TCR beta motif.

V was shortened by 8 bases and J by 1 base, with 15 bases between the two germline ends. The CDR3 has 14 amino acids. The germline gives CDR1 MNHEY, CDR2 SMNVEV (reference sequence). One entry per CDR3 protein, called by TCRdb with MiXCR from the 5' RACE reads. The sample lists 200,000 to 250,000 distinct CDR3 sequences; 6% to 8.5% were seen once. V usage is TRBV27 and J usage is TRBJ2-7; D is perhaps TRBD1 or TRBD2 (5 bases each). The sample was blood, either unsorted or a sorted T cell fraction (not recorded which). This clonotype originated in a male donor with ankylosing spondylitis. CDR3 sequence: CASSSGQVSYEQYF. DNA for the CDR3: TGTGCCAGCTCCTCGGGGCAGGTGTCCTACGAGCAGTACTTC.